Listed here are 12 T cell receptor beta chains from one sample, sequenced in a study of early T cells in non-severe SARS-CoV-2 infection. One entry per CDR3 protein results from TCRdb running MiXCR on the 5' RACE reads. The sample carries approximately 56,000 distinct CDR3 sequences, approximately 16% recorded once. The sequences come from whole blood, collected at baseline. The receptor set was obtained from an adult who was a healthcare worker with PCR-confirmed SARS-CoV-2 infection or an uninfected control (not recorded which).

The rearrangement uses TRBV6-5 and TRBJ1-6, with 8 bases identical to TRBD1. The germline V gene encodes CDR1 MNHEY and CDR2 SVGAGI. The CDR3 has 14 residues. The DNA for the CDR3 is TGTGCAACCCAGGGGGCTTCCTATAATTCACCCCTCCACTTT. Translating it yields CATQGASYNSPLHF.

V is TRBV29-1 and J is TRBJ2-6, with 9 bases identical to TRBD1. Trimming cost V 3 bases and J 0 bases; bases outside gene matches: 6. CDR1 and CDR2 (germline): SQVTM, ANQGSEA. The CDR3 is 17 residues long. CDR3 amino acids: CSVEDRGLPSGANVLTF. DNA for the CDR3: TGCAGCGTTGAGGACAGGGGTCTTCCCTCTGGGGCCAACGTCCTGACTTTC. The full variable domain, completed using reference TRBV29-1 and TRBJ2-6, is SAVISQKPSRDICQRGTSLTIQCQVDSQVTMMFWYRQQPGQSLTLIATANQGSEATYESGFVIDKFPISRPNLTFSTLTVSNMSPEDSSIYLCSVEDRGLPSGANVLTFGAGSRLTVL.

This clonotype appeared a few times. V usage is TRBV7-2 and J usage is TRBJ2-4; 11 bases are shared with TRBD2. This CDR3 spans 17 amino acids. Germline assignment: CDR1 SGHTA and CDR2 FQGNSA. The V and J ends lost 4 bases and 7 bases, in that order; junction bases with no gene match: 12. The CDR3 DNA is TGTGCCAGCAGCTCCCGTGGGACTAGCGGTATGGTGAACATTCAGTACTTC. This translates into CASSSRGTSGMVNIQYF.

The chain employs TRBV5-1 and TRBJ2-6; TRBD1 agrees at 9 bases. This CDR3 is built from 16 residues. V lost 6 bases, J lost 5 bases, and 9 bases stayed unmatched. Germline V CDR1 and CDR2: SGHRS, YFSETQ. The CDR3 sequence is CASTTGGGTWANVLTF. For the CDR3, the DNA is TGCGCCAGCACCACAGGGGGCGGAACCTGGGCCAACGTCCTGACTTTC.

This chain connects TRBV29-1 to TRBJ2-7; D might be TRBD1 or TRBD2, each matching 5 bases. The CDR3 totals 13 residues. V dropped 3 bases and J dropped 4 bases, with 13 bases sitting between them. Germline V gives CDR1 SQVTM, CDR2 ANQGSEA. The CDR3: CSVDSRGNYEQYF. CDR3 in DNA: TGCAGCGTTGACTCGAGGGGAAATTACGAGCAGTACTTC.

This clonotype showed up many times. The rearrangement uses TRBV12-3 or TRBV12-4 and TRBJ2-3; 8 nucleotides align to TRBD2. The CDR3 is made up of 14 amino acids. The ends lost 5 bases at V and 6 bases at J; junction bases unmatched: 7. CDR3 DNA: TGTGCCAGCAGTCCGGGGGGGAACCTGGATACGCAGTATTTT. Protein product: CASSPGGNLDTQYF.

The CDR3 DNA reads TGTGCCAGCAGCTCCGGGACTAGCGGAGGAAGGGAGCAGTTCTTC. Translated: CASSSGTSGGREQFF. This chain connects TRBV3-1 to TRBJ2-1; 11 nucleotides align to TRBD2. Germline lookup yields CDR1 LGHDT and CDR2 YNNKEL (reference sequence). V dropped 5 bases and J dropped 10; count of bases not matched to a gene: 10. The CDR3 totals 15 residues.

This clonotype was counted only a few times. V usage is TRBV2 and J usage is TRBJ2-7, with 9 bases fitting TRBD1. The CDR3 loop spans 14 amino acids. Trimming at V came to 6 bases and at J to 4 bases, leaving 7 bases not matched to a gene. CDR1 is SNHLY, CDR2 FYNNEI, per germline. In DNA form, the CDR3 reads TGTGCCAGCAGCTCCGGGACAGGGCGGTACGAGCAGTACTTC. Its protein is CASSSGTGRYEQYF. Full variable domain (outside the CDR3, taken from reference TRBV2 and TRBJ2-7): EPEVTQTPSHQVTQMGQEVILRCVPISNHLYFYWYRQILGQKVEFLVSFYNNEISEKSEIFDDQFSVERPDGSNFTLKIRSTKLEDSAMYFCASSSGTGRYEQYFGPGTRLTVT.

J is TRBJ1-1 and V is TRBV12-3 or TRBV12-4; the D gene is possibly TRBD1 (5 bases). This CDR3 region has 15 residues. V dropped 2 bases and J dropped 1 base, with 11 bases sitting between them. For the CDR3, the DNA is TGTGCCAGCAGTTTAACCCCGGGGGGGAACACTGAAGCTTTCTTT. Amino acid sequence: CASSLTPGGNTEAFF.

CDR3 sequence: CASSFTRDQPQHF. The CDR3 DNA reads as TGTGCCAGCAGCTTCACCAGGGATCAGCCCCAGCATTTT. The chain joins TRBV7-2 to TRBJ1-5; weak D call: TRBD1 (5 bases). V was clipped by 3 bases and J by 5 bases, with 8 bases between them. The CDR3 is 13 amino acids. Germline V CDR1 and CDR2: SGHTA, FQGNSA.

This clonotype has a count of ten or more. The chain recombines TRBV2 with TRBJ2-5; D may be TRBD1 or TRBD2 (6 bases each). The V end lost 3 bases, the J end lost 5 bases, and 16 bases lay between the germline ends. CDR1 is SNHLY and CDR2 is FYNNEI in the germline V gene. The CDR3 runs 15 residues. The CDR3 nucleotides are TGTGCCAGCAGTGACAGAGGGGGGCCGGAGGAGACCCAGTACTTC. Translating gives CASSDRGGPEETQYF.

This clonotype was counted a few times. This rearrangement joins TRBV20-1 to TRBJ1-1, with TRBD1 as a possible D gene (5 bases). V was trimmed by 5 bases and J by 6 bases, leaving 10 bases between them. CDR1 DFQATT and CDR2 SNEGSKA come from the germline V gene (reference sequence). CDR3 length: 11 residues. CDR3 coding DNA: TGCAGTGCTCCGGGGACGGCTGAAGCTTTCTTT. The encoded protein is CSAPGTAEAFF.